This T cell receptor beta chain originates from a study of tumor and adjacent non-tumor tissue in lung cancer. Study at large: Histology: 12 adenocarcinoma, a couple of squamous cell carcinoma, 1 small cell lung cancer. Study-level points and caveats: Significantly higher TCR diversity was found in tumor than normal lung.

With regard to this clonotype: Antigen specificity is unknown. The junction departs from the called germline gene at one end, perhaps through a read error.

The template was RNA from unsorted bulk tissue. The library came from three nested PCR rounds adapted from ARM-PCR protocols. TCRdb reanalysed the multiplex PCR reads using MiXCR and keeps one entry per CDR3 protein. The table has 70,000 to 80,000 distinct CDR3 sequences, approximately 72% seen once; the top ten hold about 9.5%. The CDR3 sequence is 14 residues long. Germline loops: CDR1 SGHAT, CDR2 FQDESV (reference sequence). The chain recombines TRBV11-1 with TRBJ1-2; unclear D gene. The sample comprised lung tumor tissue. The sequence came from a woman in her thirties or forties with non-small cell lung cancer. CDR3 in amino acids: CASSLGRLADGYIF. The CDR3 DNA reads as TGTGCCAGCAGCTTAGGCCGGTTGGCAGATGGCTACATCTTC.